Listed below are T cell receptor beta chains from one sample, sequenced in a study of OX40 agonist ivuxolimab in advanced cancers. Repertoires were generated with immunoSEQ multiplex PCR, while TCRdb's copy carries only in-frame clones and drops some. The profile shows over 35,000 clones, around nine tenths of them singletons. The sample was CD4+ or CD8+ T cells sorted from blood, taken in a trial of the OX40 agonist ivuxolimab. The receptors originated from an adult with an advanced solid tumor such as melanoma, head and neck, liver or kidney cancer. Both conserved end residues are part of each CDR3. D genes are given only for firm matches. Rows give clone size only sometimes, using once, few, many, or a class for an expanded clone.

CDR3nt	CDR3aa	j_gene	v_gene	abundance	d_gene
TGTGCCAGCATCGGGACGACCGAGAATCAGCCCCAGCATTTT	CASIGTTENQPQHF	TRBJ1-5	TRBV6-1	NA	NA
TGTGCCAGTAGTATGGAGGGTGGCACTGAAGCTTTCTTT	CASSMEGGTEAFF	TRBJ1-1	TRBV19	NA	NA
TGCGCCAGCAGCGGGACAGGGAGATACTACGAGCAGTACTTC	CASSGTGRYYEQYF	TRBJ2-7	TRBV10-1	NA	TRBD1
TGTGCCAGTAGTATAGGTGGATGGGGGGAGCAGTACTTC	CASSIGGWGEQYF	TRBJ2-5	TRBV19	once	NA
TGTGCCATCAGTGAGTCTGGGGCGGGTAATTCACCCCTCCACTTT	CAISESGAGNSPLHF	TRBJ1-6	TRBV10-3	NA	NA
TGTGCCAGCAGCCGACAATGGGGCCCAGGGGATCAGCCCCAGCATTTT	CASSRQWGPGDQPQHF	TRBJ1-5	TRBV7-2	NA	NA
TGTGCCAGCGGACGCCAGGCAGGCTACACCTTC	CASGRQAGYTF	TRBJ1-2	TRBV28	few	NA
TGTGCCAGCAGCGCGAGAAGCAATCAGCCCCAGCATTTT	CASSARSNQPQHF	TRBJ1-5	TRBV11-2	NA	NA
TGTGCCAGCAGCTTACAGGGGTCCGGGGAGCTGTTTTTT	CASSLQGSGELFF	TRBJ2-2	TRBV7-3	NA	NA
TGTGCCAGCTCACCCACCCGGTTCGGGACAGATCAAGAGACCCAGTACTTC	CASSPTRFGTDQETQYF	TRBJ2-5	TRBV18	NA	TRBD1
TGTGCCAGCAAACCGGGACAGGGCGGCACTGAAGCTTTCTTT	CASKPGQGGTEAFF	TRBJ1-1	TRBV6-5	NA	TRBD1